The rows below give T cell receptor beta chains drawn from one sample of a study of T cells in Graves' hyperthyroidism and ophthalmopathy. Using its own MiXCR run on the multiplex PCR reads, TCRdb lists one record per CDR3 protein. The sample lists roughly 710,000 distinct CDR3 sequences, 30% to 40% seen once, with around 32% in the top ten. Sample: blood. The origin of the receptors is a woman aged 35 to 49 with Graves' hyperthyroidism. The CDR3 runs from the conserved cysteine through the conserved F or W. A D gene is named only where the DNA matches it firmly. Only some rows state a clone size, as once, few, many or a class for expanded clones.

d_call: -
j_call: TRBJ1-5
clone_size: many
cdr3_length: 14
v_call: TRBV19
cdr3_nt: TGTGCCAGTAGTAGTCTGTCCCTCCGGGCGACCCAGCATTTT
cdr3_aa: CASSSLSLRATQHF

d_call: TRBD1
j_call: TRBJ2-7
clone_size: -
cdr3_length: 14
v_call: TRBV20-1
cdr3_nt: TGCAGTGCTAGAGTTCCGACAGGGGCCTACGAGCAGTACTTC
cdr3_aa: CSARVPTGAYEQYF

d_call: -
j_call: TRBJ1-5
clone_size: many
cdr3_length: 15
v_call: TRBV7-8
cdr3_nt: TGTGCCAGCAGCTTAGGGGCGATGGAGGGCCAGCCCCAGCATTTT
cdr3_aa: CASSLGAMEGQPQHF

d_call: -
j_call: TRBJ2-7
clone_size: few
cdr3_length: 16
v_call: TRBV28
cdr3_nt: TGTGCCAGCAGACATGAGGGGCAGGGAGCAGCCTACGAGCAGTACTTC
cdr3_aa: CASRHEGQGAAYEQYF

d_call: -
j_call: TRBJ1-6
clone_size: many
cdr3_length: 14
v_call: TRBV7-9
cdr3_nt: TGTGCCAGCAGCGAGACACCTTATAATTCACCCCTCCACTTT
cdr3_aa: CASSETPYNSPLHF

d_call: -
j_call: TRBJ2-7
clone_size: many
cdr3_length: 13
v_call: TRBV20-1
cdr3_nt: TGCAGTGCTAGAGCGGGAGACCTCAACGAGCAGTACTTC
cdr3_aa: CSARAGDLNEQYF

d_call: TRBD2
j_call: TRBJ2-3
clone_size: -
cdr3_length: 16
v_call: TRBV29-1
cdr3_nt: TGCAGCGTTGAATCGGCTAGCGGGAGGAGAACAGATACGCAGTATTTT
cdr3_aa: CSVESASGRRTDTQYF

d_call: TRBD1
j_call: TRBJ2-7
clone_size: many
cdr3_length: 13
v_call: TRBV20-1
cdr3_nt: TGCAGTGCCCCTGGGACAGGGGGGGTCGAGCAGTACTTC
cdr3_aa: CSAPGTGGVEQYF

d_call: -
j_call: TRBJ2-2
clone_size: -
cdr3_length: 13
v_call: TRBV10-3
cdr3_nt: TGTGCCAGCAGTTACAAGGAGGTCGGGGAGCTGTTTTTT
cdr3_aa: CASSYKEVGELFF

d_call: TRBD1
j_call: TRBJ1-6
clone_size: -
cdr3_length: 16
v_call: TRBV2
cdr3_nt: TGTGCCAGCAGGCGGGACAGGGGACTGATAAATTCACCCCTCCACTTT
cdr3_aa: CASRRDRGLINSPLHF

d_call: TRBD1
j_call: TRBJ1-3
clone_size: -
cdr3_length: 15
v_call: TRBV7-9
cdr3_nt: TGTGCCAGCAGCCCACAGGGGTTCGCTGGAAACACCATATATTTT
cdr3_aa: CASSPQGFAGNTIYF

d_call: TRBD1
j_call: TRBJ2-2
clone_size: many
cdr3_length: 18
v_call: TRBV24-1
cdr3_nt: TGTGCCACCAGTGATCGCCTCAACAGGGGGCTTAACACCGGGGAGCTGTTTTTT
cdr3_aa: CATSDRLNRGLNTGELFF

d_call: TRBD2
j_call: TRBJ2-7
clone_size: few
cdr3_length: 15
v_call: TRBV5-5
cdr3_nt: TGTGCCAGCAGCCATCGACTAGCAGCGGGGGACGAGCAGTACTTC
cdr3_aa: CASSHRLAAGDEQYF

d_call: -
j_call: TRBJ1-6
clone_size: -
cdr3_length: 14
v_call: TRBV7-2
cdr3_nt: TGTGCCAGCAGCGGGGGGTCAAGGAATTCACCCCTCCACTTT
cdr3_aa: CASSGGSRNSPLHF

d_call: TRBD1
j_call: TRBJ1-2
clone_size: few
cdr3_length: 15
v_call: TRBV6-5
cdr3_nt: TGTGCCAGCAGTTACTCGGCGTGGGCAGGGGGAGGCTACACCTTC
cdr3_aa: CASSYSAWAGGGYTF

d_call: -
j_call: TRBJ1-3
clone_size: -
cdr3_length: 15
v_call: TRBV12-3/TRBV12-4
cdr3_nt: TGTGCCAGCAGGGAGTGGGGTCCCTCTGGAAACACCATATATTTT
cdr3_aa: CASREWGPSGNTIYF

d_call: -
j_call: TRBJ2-5
clone_size: few
cdr3_length: 14
v_call: TRBV14
cdr3_nt: TGTGCCAGCAGCGATAGGGGGTTCCAAGAGACCCAGTACTTC
cdr3_aa: CASSDRGFQETQYF

d_call: TRBD1
j_call: TRBJ2-5
clone_size: -
cdr3_length: 16
v_call: TRBV20-1
cdr3_nt: TGCAGTGCTAGATCAGGGCAGGGGGCTGAGGGAGAGACCCGGTACTTC
cdr3_aa: CSARSGQGAEGETRYF

d_call: -
j_call: TRBJ1-3
clone_size: -
cdr3_length: 19
v_call: TRBV5-6
cdr3_nt: TGTGCCAGCAGCTTCTGGGCCGAAGGGGGAGCGTACTCTGGAAACACCATATATTTT
cdr3_aa: CASSFWAEGGAYSGNTIYF

d_call: -
j_call: TRBJ2-7
clone_size: many
cdr3_length: 13
v_call: TRBV12-3/TRBV12-4
cdr3_nt: TGTGCCAGCAGTCCGGGACGGTTTTACGAGCAGTACTTC
cdr3_aa: CASSPGRFYEQYF

d_call: -
j_call: TRBJ1-3
clone_size: -
cdr3_length: 12
v_call: TRBV20-1
cdr3_nt: TGCAGTGCCTCACTAGCGGGAAACACCATATATTTT
cdr3_aa: CSASLAGNTIYF

d_call: -
j_call: TRBJ2-2
clone_size: few
cdr3_length: 14
v_call: TRBV6-5
cdr3_nt: TGTGCCATCAGCCGGCCGCATGGCACCGGGGAGCTGTTTTTT
cdr3_aa: CAISRPHGTGELFF

d_call: -
j_call: TRBJ1-3
clone_size: -
cdr3_length: 15
v_call: TRBV25-1
cdr3_nt: TGTGCCAGCAGTGGACAGGCGGTCTCTGGAAACACCATATATTTT
cdr3_aa: CASSGQAVSGNTIYF

d_call: TRBD1
j_call: TRBJ1-4
clone_size: few
cdr3_length: 15
v_call: TRBV12-3/TRBV12-4
cdr3_nt: TGTGCCAGCAGCCCAAACAGGGGCAAGAATGAAAAACTGTTTTTT
cdr3_aa: CASSPNRGKNEKLFF

d_call: -
j_call: TRBJ1-1
clone_size: many
cdr3_length: 14
v_call: TRBV5-1
cdr3_nt: TGTGCCAGCAGCTTGATGGCAGGAAACACTGAAGCTTTCTTT
cdr3_aa: CASSLMAGNTEAFF

d_call: -
j_call: TRBJ1-2
clone_size: -
cdr3_length: 13
v_call: TRBV10-3
cdr3_nt: TGTGCCAGCAGTTACGGGGACAAGAATGGCTACACCTTC
cdr3_aa: CASSYGDKNGYTF

d_call: TRBD1
j_call: TRBJ1-1
clone_size: many
cdr3_length: 14
v_call: TRBV12-3/TRBV12-4
cdr3_nt: TGTGCCAGCAGACGGACAGGGGTGAACACTGAAGCTTTCTTT
cdr3_aa: CASRRTGVNTEAFF

d_call: -
j_call: TRBJ2-7
clone_size: -
cdr3_length: 12
v_call: TRBV29-1
cdr3_nt: TGCAGCGGGAGGGGCGCGGTATACGAGCAGTACTTC
cdr3_aa: CSGRGAVYEQYF

d_call: -
j_call: TRBJ2-5
clone_size: -
cdr3_length: 14
v_call: TRBV6-1
cdr3_nt: TGTGCCAGGGCCCACCGGGACAACGGGGAGACCCAGTACTTC
cdr3_aa: CARAHRDNGETQYF

d_call: TRBD1
j_call: TRBJ1-5
clone_size: once
cdr3_length: 15
v_call: TRBV9
cdr3_nt: TGTGCCAGCAGCTGGAAGACAGGGGGAGAACAGCCCCAGCATTTT
cdr3_aa: CASSWKTGGEQPQHF

d_call: TRBD2
j_call: TRBJ2-7
clone_size: -
cdr3_length: 18
v_call: TRBV7-2
cdr3_nt: TGTGCCAGCAGCTTCAAACTAGCGGGGGCCTCTGGGACCTACGAGCAGTACTTC
cdr3_aa: CASSFKLAGASGTYEQYF

d_call: -
j_call: TRBJ2-1
clone_size: few
cdr3_length: 13
v_call: TRBV11-3
cdr3_nt: TGTGCCAGCGAAAGCGGAAGTTACAATGAGCAGTTCTTC
cdr3_aa: CASESGSYNEQFF

d_call: -
j_call: TRBJ2-7
clone_size: -
cdr3_length: 14
v_call: TRBV19
cdr3_nt: TGTGCCAGCAGTTACCGATATAACTCCTACGAGCAGTACTTC
cdr3_aa: CASSYRYNSYEQYF

d_call: -
j_call: TRBJ2-2
clone_size: -
cdr3_length: 16
v_call: TRBV7-9
cdr3_nt: TGTGCCAGCAGCCCCCCAGTGTTGGTGGGCACCGGGGAGCTGTTTTTT
cdr3_aa: CASSPPVLVGTGELFF

d_call: TRBD1
j_call: TRBJ1-2
clone_size: few
cdr3_length: 15
v_call: TRBV5-8
cdr3_nt: TGTGCCAGCAGTCGAACCGGGACAGCACTCTATGGCTACACCTTC
cdr3_aa: CASSRTGTALYGYTF

d_call: -
j_call: TRBJ1-2
clone_size: -
cdr3_length: 16
v_call: TRBV12-3/TRBV12-4
cdr3_nt: TGTGCCAGCACCCTTCGGATCAGGGGAAGGGACTATGGCTACACCTTC
cdr3_aa: CASTLRIRGRDYGYTF

d_call: -
j_call: TRBJ1-1
clone_size: many
cdr3_length: 13
v_call: TRBV19
cdr3_nt: TGTGCCAGTACTTTACGGGGGACGGCGGAAGCTTTCTTT
cdr3_aa: CASTLRGTAEAFF

d_call: TRBD1
j_call: TRBJ1-2
clone_size: -
cdr3_length: 14
v_call: TRBV7-2
cdr3_nt: TGTGCCAGCAGCTTAGCGGGACAGGGGGGTGGCTACACCTTC
cdr3_aa: CASSLAGQGGGYTF